The 5 T cell receptor beta chains presented below share a single source sample, sequenced in a study of low-dose radiotherapy and immunotherapy resistance in tumors (dated by TCRdb to 2022 to 2024). Sequencing was carried out with an Illumina HiSeq 2500. Superscript III and a set of TRAV- and TRBV-specific primers were used to synthesize first-strand cDNA, so that both TCRalpha and TCRbeta chains were covered. TCRs were amplified with Phusion for approximately 19 PCR cycles using a constant-region primer together with the adapter attached to the V primers. TCRdb trimmed the raw reads at Q25, called clones with MiXCR and kept productive beta chains. A single entry per CDR3 protein holds the most common genes and DNA from its merged rows. This sample lists some 57,000 distinct CDR3 sequences; 20% to 25% were detected once. The ten biggest clones cover 5.5% to 8.5% of the sample. Explained via the paper, the time point label denotes: after trial treatment. Explained via the paper, the treatment or condition label denotes: LDRT plus nivolumab, ipilimumab, low-dose cyclophosphamide and aspirin (RACIN trial).

This material consisted of PBMCs, taken after low-dose radiotherapy plus immunotherapy. These receptors were collected from a male donor with prostate cancer.

This clonotype was seen at least ten times. The CDR3 sequence: CAIAGGRGNEQFF. In nucleotides, the CDR3 is TGTGCCATCGCAGGAGGGAGGGGCAATGAGCAGTTCTTC. This chain links TRBV10-3 with TRBJ2-1, with TRBD2 identical over 7 bases. The germline V gene has CDR1 ENHRY and CDR2 SYGVKD. V trimming: 8 bases; J trimming: 6 bases; junction bases outside the gene matches: 7. This CDR3 contains 13 residues.

Many counts were recorded for this clonotype. The chain recombines TRBV11-2 with TRBJ2-1, with a weak D call TRBD2 (5 bases). This CDR3 comprises 13 residues. Looked up from germline, CDR1 is SGHAT and CDR2 is FQNNGV. Trimming pared 6 bases from V and 8 bases from J, leaving 14 bases between. CDR3 bases: TGTGCCAGCAGGCCTGGGGTCGGGGATGAGCAGTTCTTC. Translated, it gives CASRPGVGDEQFF.

With regard to this clonotype: The likely explanation is a read error, given a far larger clone one base away. The chain employs TRBV20-1 and TRBJ2-5, with D possibly being TRBD1 or TRBD2 (6 bases each). The ends were cut back, 0 bases at V and 11 bases at J, with 25 bases in the middle. There are 16 residues in the CDR3. Germline-derived CDR1 and CDR2 are DFQATT and SNEGSKA (reference sequence). The CDR3 DNA reads TGCAGTGCTAGAGATCCAGGAGGGGGTAGGGACAATGAGCAGTACTTC. Protein product: CSARDPGGGRDNEQYF.

This clonotype was detected many times. V usage is TRBV24-1 and J usage is TRBJ1-2, with 9 bases matching TRBD1. Germline CDR1 reads KGHDR; CDR2 reads SFDVKD. CDR3 length: 13 amino acids. The trim removed 9 bases at V and 7 bases at J, leaving 8 bases unmatched. Here the CDR3 DNA reads TGTGCCACCCGTCCGGGACAGGGTTCTGGCTACACCTTC. Protein product: CATRPGQGSGYTF.

This clonotype was observed many times. The J gene is TRBJ1-1, the V gene TRBV12-3 or TRBV12-4; D unresolved. The CDR3 spans 13 residues. Trimming pared 2 bases from V and 0 bases from J, leaving 4 bases between. The CDR3 loop reads CASSLWMNTEAFF. Here the CDR3 DNA reads TGTGCCAGCAGTTTATGGATGAACACTGAAGCTTTCTTT.